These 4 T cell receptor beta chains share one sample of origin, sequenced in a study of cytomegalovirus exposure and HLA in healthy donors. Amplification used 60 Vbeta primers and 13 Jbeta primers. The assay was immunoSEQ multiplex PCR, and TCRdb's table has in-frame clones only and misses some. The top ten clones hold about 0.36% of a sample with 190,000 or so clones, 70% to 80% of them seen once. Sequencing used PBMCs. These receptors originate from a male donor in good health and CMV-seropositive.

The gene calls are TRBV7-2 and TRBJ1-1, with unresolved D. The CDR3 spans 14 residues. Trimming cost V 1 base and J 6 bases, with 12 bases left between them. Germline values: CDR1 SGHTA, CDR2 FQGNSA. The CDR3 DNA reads TGTGCCAGCAGCTTAGTGCGGGGAGGGTCTGAAGCTTTCTTT. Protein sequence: CASSLVRGGSEAFF. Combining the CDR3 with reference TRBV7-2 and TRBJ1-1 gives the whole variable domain GAGVSQSPSNKVTEKGKDVELRCDPISGHTALYWYRQSLGQGLEFLIYFQGNSAPDKSGLPSDRFSAERTGGSVSTLTIQRTQQEDSAVYLCASSLVRGGSEAFFGQGTRLTVV.

For the CDR3, the DNA is TGTGCCAGCAGTTCCTCGCAGGGGTATGGCTACACCTTC. Translating it yields CASSSSQGYGYTF. The J gene is TRBJ1-2, the V gene TRBV9, with D tentatively TRBD1 (6 bases). The ends were cut back, 5 bases at V and 5 bases at J, with 13 bases in the middle. Germline V gene sequence: CDR1 SGDLS, CDR2 YYNGEE. CDR3 length: 13 residues.

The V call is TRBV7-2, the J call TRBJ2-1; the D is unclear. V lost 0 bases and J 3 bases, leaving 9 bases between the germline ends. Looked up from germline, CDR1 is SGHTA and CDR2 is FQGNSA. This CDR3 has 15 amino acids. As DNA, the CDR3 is TGTGCCAGCAGCTTAGCGGGCCTTCTCTACAATGAGCAGTTCTTC. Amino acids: CASSLAGLLYNEQFF. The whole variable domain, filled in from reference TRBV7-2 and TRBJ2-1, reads GAGVSQSPSNKVTEKGKDVELRCDPISGHTALYWYRQSLGQGLEFLIYFQGNSAPDKSGLPSDRFSAERTGGSVSTLTIQRTQQEDSAVYLCASSLAGLLYNEQFFGPGTRLTVL.

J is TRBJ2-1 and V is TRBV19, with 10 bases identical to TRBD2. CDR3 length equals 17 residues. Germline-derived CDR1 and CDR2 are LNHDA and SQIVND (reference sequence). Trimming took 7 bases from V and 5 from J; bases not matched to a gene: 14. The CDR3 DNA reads TGTGCCAGTACATCCTATAGCGGGGGGCACGGCGACAATGAGCAGTTCTTC. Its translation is CASTSYSGGHGDNEQFF.